The 9 T cell receptor beta chains below all came from one sample that was sequenced in a study of shared clonotypes between healthy human individuals. Data came from immunoSEQ multiplex PCR; TCRdb stores just in-frame clones and leaves some out. The data contain approximately 2.4 million clones, more than 90% of them singletons. The source material was naive CD4+ T cells sorted from blood. Described subset: CD45RA+ positively selected. The receptors stem from a man aged 18 to 30 in good health.

The genes are TRBV7-8 and TRBJ2-1; the match to TRBD2 covers 8 bases. The CDR3 sequence is 17 residues long. Per the germline V gene, CDR1 is SGHVS and CDR2 is FQNEAQ. Trimming at V came to 1 base and at J to 0 bases, leaving 5 bases not matched to a gene. CDR3 in amino acids: CASSLVGGGSSYNEQFF. Here the CDR3 DNA reads TGTGCCAGCAGCTTAGTTGGCGGGGGGAGCTCCTACAATGAGCAGTTCTTC.

This clone was detected once. The chain carries TRBV5-4 and TRBJ2-5; 14 bases are shared with TRBD2. Germline CDR1 SGHNT, CDR2 YYREEE (reference sequence). The CDR3 has 20 amino acids. J lost 4 bases, V lost 2 bases, and 16 bases had no gene match. This chain's CDR3 is CASSLSSRRLAGGPSETQYF. CDR3 DNA: TGTGCCAGCAGCTTAAGTTCGCGGAGACTAGCGGGAGGGCCATCAGAGACCCAGTACTTC.

V gene TRBV5-5 combines with J gene TRBJ2-7, with TRBD1 matching over 9 bases. V shed 3 bases, J shed 0 bases, and the junction held 4 bases outside the gene matches. Germline values: CDR1 SGHKS, CDR2 YYEKEE (reference sequence). The CDR3 totals 15 residues. As DNA, the CDR3 is TGTGCCAGCAGCTCCCTACAGGGGGCCTCCTACGAGCAGTACTTC. This codes for CASSSLQGASYEQYF. Full variable domain (remainder filled in from reference TRBV5-5 and TRBJ2-7): DAGVTQSPTHLIKTRGQQVTLRCSPISGHKSVSWYQQVLGQGPQFIFQYYEKEERGRGNFPDRFSARQFPNYSSELNVNALLLGDSALYLCASSSLQGASYEQYFGPGTRLTVT.

The chain combines TRBV20-1 with TRBJ2-3, with unresolved D. V was clipped by 5 bases and J by 4 bases, with 7 bases between them. The CDR3 spans 11 residues. Germline CDR1 reads DFQATT; CDR2 reads SNEGSKA (reference sequence). The CDR3 protein is CSALFADTQYF. CDR3 sequence (DNA): TGCAGTGCTTTATTCGCAGATACGCAGTATTTT.

The V and J genes are TRBV18 and TRBJ1-3, with D perhaps matching TRBD1 (6 bases). Trimming stripped 3 bases from V and 0 bases from J, with 15 bases between. The CDR3 is 17 residues long. Germline CDR1 KGHSH, CDR2 LQKENI. CDR3 in amino acids: CASSPGAAGNSGNTIYF. In nucleotides, the CDR3 is TGTGCCAGCTCACCGGGGGCTGCAGGGAACTCTGGAAACACCATATATTTT.

This chain uses TRBV5-3 with TRBJ1-1; no definite D call. TRBV5-3 is flagged as an ORF with uncertain function. Trimming shortened V by 0 bases and J by 6 bases, and 6 bases separated the two germline ends. The CDR3 contains 12 residues. The CDR3 loop reads CARSLGRAEAFF. The CDR3, as DNA: TGTGCCAGAAGCTTGGGGCGGGCTGAAGCTTTCTTT.

About this clone itself: This sample also contains other DNA sequences that code for the same CDR3. The rearrangement uses TRBV30 and TRBJ2-3; D is possibly TRBD1 (6 bases). Trimming shortened V by 2 bases and J by 0 bases, and 12 bases separated the two germline ends. From germline, CDR1 is GTSNPN and CDR2 SVGIG (reference sequence). The CDR3 is 15 amino acids. CDR3 protein: CAWSSGQGSTDTQYF. CDR3 nucleotide sequence: TGTGCCTGGAGTTCGGGACAAGGAAGCACAGATACGCAGTATTTT.

For this clone: Other nucleotide sequences from this sample produce the same CDR3. This chain links TRBV5-1 with TRBJ2-7; 9 bases match TRBD1. CDR3 length: 14 residues. Germline-derived CDR1 and CDR2 are SGHRS and YFSETQ. Trimming at V came to 4 bases and at J to 2 bases, leaving 4 bases not matched to a gene. The CDR3 DNA follows: TGCGCCAGCAGCGGGGGGACAGGGCCCTACGAGCAGTACTTC. Amino acids: CASSGGTGPYEQYF.

This clone was counted a single time. This sequence joins TRBV29-1 and TRBJ1-1; no definite D call. V gave up 1 base and J gave up 5 bases, with 14 bases separating them. Germline CDR1 is SQVTM and CDR2 is ANQGSEA. There are 14 residues in the CDR3. This CDR3 is CSVEVAGSNTEAFF. CDR3 DNA sequence: TGCAGCGTTGAAGTCGCGGGTAGTAATACTGAAGCTTTCTTT. Supplemented by reference TRBV29-1 and TRBJ1-1, the full variable domain reads SAVISQKPSRDICQRGTSLTIQCQVDSQVTMMFWYRQQPGQSLTLIATANQGSEATYESGFVIDKFPISRPNLTFSTLTVSNMSPEDSSIYLCSVEVAGSNTEAFFGQGTRLTVV.